This T cell receptor beta chain appears in the sequencing data of a study of regulatory T cells in long-lasting Graves disease. This CDR3 region has 16 residues. Looked up from germline, CDR1 is SGHRS and CDR2 is YFSETQ. V was pared by 1 base and J by 8 bases, with 11 bases of the junction left unmatched. This clonotype was counted ten times or more. Noted time point: newly diagnosed GD, antithyroid drugs for less than 3 months. The TCR library used RNA extracted from PBMCs. HTBI primers from iRepertoire and Arm-PCR of CDR3 regions yielded the TCR beta libraries. MiXCR was run by TCRdb on the multiplex PCR reads, yielding one entry per CDR3 protein. The table lists some 560,000 distinct CDR3 sequences, 16% of them singletons. The same data also went into a second study, on T cells in Graves' hyperthyroidism and ophthalmopathy. That paper adds: Appearing also in blood were most of the thyroid clonotypes expanded above 0.001.

Sequencing used peripheral blood mononuclear cells (PBMCs), obtained at new diagnosis, from a patient treated with antithyroid drugs. The sequence derives from a woman aged 35-65 years with Graves disease. The rearrangement links TRBV5-1 to TRBJ2-1; 8 nucleotides agree with TRBD2. CDR3 bases: TGCGCCAGCAGCTTGTGGGGCGGGGGGACATCAGATGAGCAGTTCTTC. Its protein is CASSLWGGGTSDEQFF. The entire variable domain, with the rest obtained from reference TRBV5-1 and TRBJ2-1, is as follows: KAGVTQTPRYLIKTRGQQVTLSCSPISGHRSVSWYQQTPGQGLQFLFEYFSETQRNKGNFPGRFSGRQFSNSRSEMNVSTLELGDSALYLCASSLWGGGTSDEQFFGPGTRLTVL.